A single sample gave rise to the 7 T cell receptor beta chains below, sequenced in a study of OX40 agonist ivuxolimab in advanced cancers. This table comes from immunoSEQ multiplex PCR, and its TCRdb copy is limited to in-frame clones, with some not included. The sample shows tens of thousands of clones, roughly 91% of them seen only once. The sample in question was CD4+ or CD8+ T cells sorted from blood, obtained in a trial of the OX40 agonist ivuxolimab. The receptors derive from an adult with an advanced solid tumor such as melanoma, head and neck, liver or kidney cancer.

The genes are TRBV6-5 and TRBJ2-3, with 10 bases matching TRBD2. Per germline, CDR1 MNHEY and CDR2 SVGAGI. This CDR3 contains 16 residues. V was pared by 2 bases and J by 2 bases, with 4 bases of the junction left unmatched. CDR3 amino acids: CASSYRGLAATDTQYF. CDR3 nucleotide sequence: TGTGCCAGCAGTTACCGTGGACTAGCGGCCACAGATACGCAGTATTTT.

The chain is built from TRBV11-2 and TRBJ2-7, with 7 bases that match TRBD2. V dropped 2 bases and J dropped 6; count of bases not matched to a gene: 7. This CDR3 spans 14 amino acids. CDR1 and CDR2 from the germline V gene are SGHAT and FQNNGV. The CDR3 coding sequence is TGTGCCAGCAGCTTATGGGAGGGAGCCCCCGAGCAGTACTTC. This sequence encodes CASSLWEGAPEQYF.

The chain has TRBV18 and TRBJ2-7, with 7 bases aligning to TRBD1. CDR1 and CDR2 from the germline V gene are KGHSH and LQKENI. V trimming: 4 bases; J trimming: 2 bases; junction bases outside the gene matches: 5. This CDR3 region has 14 residues. In DNA, the CDR3 is TGTGCCAGCTCACTTGCCGGACAGGCCTACGAGCAGTACTTC. As protein: CASSLAGQAYEQYF.

The chain employs TRBV6-1 and TRBJ2-7, with D perhaps given as TRBD1 or TRBD2 (5 bases each). V was clipped by 4 bases and J by 1 base, with 14 bases between them. Looked up from germline, CDR1 is MNHNS and CDR2 is SASEGT. The CDR3 is 15 amino acids. The CDR3 DNA sequence: TGTGCCAGCAGTGTCTATGGGACGGGGTCCTACGAGCAGTACTTC. Residues: CASSVYGTGSYEQYF.

The rearrangement joins TRBV19 to TRBJ1-4; 10 nucleotides agree with TRBD1. CDR3 length equals 15 residues. Per the germline V gene, CDR1 is LNHDA and CDR2 is SQIVND (reference sequence). Trimming at V came to 4 bases and at J to 8 bases, leaving 7 bases not matched to a gene. The CDR3 DNA reads as TGTGCCAGTAGTACCGGTGGGACAGGGGACGAAAAACTGTTTTTT. It translates to CASSTGGTGDEKLFF.

This rearrangement joins TRBV2 to TRBJ1-5; the match to TRBD1 covers 10 bases. CDR1 and CDR2 (germline): SNHLY, FYNNEI. The V gene end was trimmed by 2 bases and the J gene end by 6 bases; junction bases not matched to a gene: 13. The CDR3 loop spans 18 amino acids. The CDR3: CASSELGTGVGFGQPQHF. The DNA of the CDR3 is TGTGCCAGCAGTGAATTGGGGACAGGGGTGGGCTTTGGTCAGCCCCAGCATTTT.

V and J are TRBV5-5 and TRBJ1-1; D ambiguous. From germline, CDR1 is SGHKS and CDR2 YYEKEE (reference sequence). The CDR3 covers 13 residues. V lost 4 bases, J lost 4 bases, and 11 bases lay in between. The CDR3 region has the DNA TGTGCCAGCAGCATCCCACGCGGCACTGAAGCTTTCTTT. Translation: CASSIPRGTEAFF.